These 20 T cell receptor beta chains were sequenced from one sample in a study of tissue T cells after allogeneic stem cell transplantation. Using immunoSEQ multiplex PCR, the repertoire was profiled, and TCRdb retains in-frame clones only, with some absent. The sample holds roughly 3,000 clones, 52% seen once. Time point indicated: mouse harvest day 7 after allogeneic transplant. The graft held 10^6 splenic CD5+ T cells and 10^7 T-cell-depleted bone marrow cells. Sequenced: spleen. The receptors shown here come from a female BALB/c mouse given C57BL/6 T cells with graft-versus-host disease after an allogeneic hematopoietic cell transplant.

In regard to this clone: The germline and genes are mouse ones. Sequencing ends 1 residue short of the CDR3 end; the germline J gene provides the rest. This chain connects TRBV5 to TRBJ2-7; D remains unclear. The CDR3 is made up of 12 amino acids. Trimming left V 0 bases short and J 4 bases short, with 4 bases between. CDR1 LGHNA and CDR2 YNLKQL come from the germline V gene (reference sequence). CDR3 in amino acids: CASSQEGYEQYF. Partial CDR3 DNA: TGTGCCAGCAGCCAAGAGGGATATGAACAGTAC.

By share of the sample, this clone is large. Genes here carry mouse names. The read terminates 1 residue before the CDR3 end, so the remaining end is supplied by the germline J gene. The chain carries TRBV16 and TRBJ2-7, with D perhaps TRBD2 (7 bases). The CDR3 spans 14 residues. In germline, CDR1 is SGHSA, CDR2 FRNQAP. V gave up 2 bases and J gave up 5 bases, with 13 bases separating them. The CDR3 here is CASSLTGGRDEQYF. The DNA read from the CDR3 is TGTGCAAGCAGCTTAACCGGGGGGCGCGATGAACAGTAC. Supplemented by reference TRBV16 and TRBJ2-7, the full variable domain reads NAGVIQTPRHKVTGKGQEATLWCEPISGHSAVFWYRQTIVQGLEFLTYFRNQAPIDDSGMPKERFSAQMPNQSHSTLKIQSTQPQDSAVYLCASSLTGGRDEQYFGPGTRLTVL.

This clone was seen just once. The genes are named according to mouse. The CDR3 reads CASSLHNSPLYF. Partial CDR3 DNA: TGTGCCAGCTCTCTCCATAATTCGCCCCTCTAC. V usage is TRBV12-2 and J usage is TRBJ1-6; D remains ambiguous. Sequencing ends 1 residue short of the CDR3 end; the germline J gene provides the rest. TRBJ1-6 is an open reading frame whose function is uncertain. Germline CDR1 is SGHLS and CDR2 is HYDKME. The CDR3 contains 12 residues. V lost 0 bases and J 5 bases, leaving 1 base between the germline ends.

This clone was observed a handful of times. Gene and germline names: mouse. The CDR3 end lies 1 residue beyond the end of the read and is filled in from the germline J gene. The rearrangement uses TRBV1 and TRBJ2-5; 8 bases fit TRBD2. The length of the CDR3 is 13 residues. Trimming at V came to 1 base and at J to 8 bases, leaving 2 bases not matched to a gene. CDR1 and CDR2 (germline): NSQYPW, LRSPGD (reference sequence). The CDR3 bases that were read are TGCACCTGCAGTGCAGCTGGGGGGCGCACCCAGTAC. Amino acid sequence: CTCSAAGGRTQY. The entire CDR3 reads CTCSAAGGRTQYF.

This clone has just a few counts. Genes and germline are mouse. The read is 1 residue too short to cover the CDR3 end, so that end is filled in from the germline J gene. J is TRBJ2-7 and V is TRBV19; D tentatively reads TRBD1 or TRBD2 (5 bases each). CDR3 length equals 14 residues. V was shortened by 3 bases and J by 0 bases, with 10 bases between the two germline ends. The germline gives CDR1 FNHDT, CDR2 SITEND (reference sequence). CDR3 DNA, as far as it was read: TGTGCCAGCAGTAGGCGGGGCCCCTCCTATGAACAGTAC. This translates into CASSRRGPSYEQY. The complete CDR3 protein is CASSRRGPSYEQYF.

Note on this clone: Genes and germline are mouse. The CDR3 DNA, read in part, is TGTGCCAGCAGGGACAGTGCAAACACAGAAGTCTTC. Its protein product is CASRDSANTEVF. Given in full, the CDR3 is CASRDSANTEVFF. The chain couples TRBV15 to TRBJ1-1; maybe TRBD1 (6 bases). The read comes to an end 1 residue before the CDR3 does, leaving the germline J gene to fill in the end. The germline V and J ends were trimmed by 6 bases and 0 bases, with 8 bases remaining between them. CDR1 is SGHND and CDR2 is FRSKSL in the germline V gene. The CDR3 is 13 residues long.

Worth noting for this clone: Genes here carry mouse names. The read is 1 residue too short to cover the CDR3 end, so that end is filled in from the germline J gene. The chain employs TRBV26 and TRBJ1-1; 8 bases line up with TRBD1. This CDR3 comprises 13 residues. CDR1 and CDR2 (germline): KGHPV, FQNQEV (reference sequence). The ends lost 4 bases at V and 4 bases at J; junction bases unmatched: 2. Partial CDR3 DNA: TGTGCCAGCAGTCGACAGGGGCCCACAGAAGTCTTC. It is translated as CASSRQGPTEVF. The complete CDR3 protein is CASSRQGPTEVFF. The full variable domain, rest sourced from reference TRBV26 and TRBJ1-1, is NSKVIQTPRYLVKGQGQKAKMRCIPEKGHPVVFWYQQNKNNEFKFLINFQNQEVLQQIDMTEKRFSAECPSNSPCSLEIQSSEAGDSALYLCASSRQGPTEVFFGKGTRLTVV.

As to this clone: Gene labels here are mouse ones. The missing CDR3 end, 1 residue past where the read stops, is filled in from the germline J gene. The rearrangement joins TRBV23 to TRBJ2-7; whether TRBD2, the table's D call, matches the DNA was not checked. CDR1 is KGHTA and CDR2 is FQNQQP in the germline V gene. This CDR3 is built from 14 residues. CDR3 sequence: CSSSQSGGADEQYF. The CDR3 DNA, read in part, is TGCTCCAGCAGTCAATCGGGGGGGGCTGATGAACAGTAC. The variable domain in full, with the rest retrieved from reference TRBV23 and TRBJ2-7, is DAAVTQKPRYLIKMKGQEAEMKCIPEKGHTAVFWYQQKQSKELKFLIYFQNQQPLDQIDMVKERFSAVCPSSSLCSLGIRTCEAEDSALYLCSSSQSGGADEQYFGPGTRLTVL.

As to this clone: Mouse gene names apply. The sequence runs out 1 residue before the end of the CDR3; the remainder is reconstructed from the germline J gene. The rearrangement uses TRBV26 and TRBJ2-5; 11 nucleotides agree with TRBD1. Trimming at V came to 4 bases and at J to 6 bases, leaving 3 bases not matched to a gene. Germline V CDR1 and CDR2: KGHPV, FQNQEV (reference sequence). The CDR3 contains 14 residues. The CDR3 bases that were read are TGTGCCAGCAGTCGGGGGACAGGGGGTGACACCCAGTAC. Its protein is CASSRGTGGDTQY. In full, the CDR3 is CASSRGTGGDTQYF.

About this clone itself: Genes here carry mouse names. The read halts 1 residue ahead of the CDR3 end, with the missing end drawn from the germline J gene. This sequence joins TRBV19 and TRBJ2-7; D remains unclear. V was trimmed by 0 bases and J by 4 bases, leaving 8 bases between them. The CDR3 has 13 amino acids. Looked up from germline, CDR1 is FNHDT and CDR2 is SITEND (reference sequence). The CDR3 sequence is CASSIGKLYEQYF. The sequenced part of the CDR3 DNA is TGTGCCAGCAGTATAGGCAAACTTTATGAACAGTAC.

Notes on this clone: Genes and germline are mouse. The read halts 1 residue ahead of the CDR3 end, with the missing end drawn from the germline J gene. This chain connects TRBV13-3 to TRBJ2-4; weak D call: TRBD1 (5 bases). V lost 2 bases and J 1 base, leaving 5 bases between the germline ends. Germline V gene sequence: CDR1 NNHDY, CDR2 SYVADS. The CDR3 is made up of 13 amino acids. Incomplete CDR3 DNA: TGTGCCAGCAGTGAACAGGGTCAAAACACCTTGTAC. Translation gives CASSEQGQNTLY. The complete CDR3 reads CASSEQGQNTLYF.

This clone counts as medium-sized. Gene names are mouse gene names. The CDR3 goes on 1 residue after the read ends, and that part is filled in from the germline J gene. The chain has TRBV19 and TRBJ2-7, with 13 bases aligning to TRBD2. The CDR3 spans 14 residues. V shed 3 bases and J 4 bases; nucleotides not matched to a gene: 1. The germline gives CDR1 FNHDT, CDR2 SITEND (reference sequence). The part of the CDR3 DNA that was read is TGTGCCAGCAGTACGGGACTGGGGGGGTATGAACAGTAC. As protein: CASSTGLGGYEQY. The whole CDR3 region reads CASSTGLGGYEQYF.

As concerns this clone: The listed genes are named as in mouse. The read ends 1 residue before the CDR3 terminus; that terminus is restored from the germline J gene. The rearrangement uses TRBV13-1 and TRBJ2-1, with 8 nucleotides matching TRBD2. The CDR3 spans 15 residues. J gave up 5 bases and V 3 bases, and 7 bases lay outside the gene matches. The germline V gene encodes CDR1 NSHNY and CDR2 SYGAGN. CDR3 loop: CASSGLGGRDAEQFF. Partial CDR3 DNA: TGTGCCAGCAGTGGTCTGGGGGGAAGGGATGCTGAGCAGTTC.

As regards this clone: Germline and genes: mouse. With the read ending 1 residue before the CDR3 end, the germline J gene is used to fill in that end. The chain couples TRBV26 to TRBJ2-4, with 8 positions matching TRBD1. Germline CDR1 and CDR2: KGHPV and FQNQEV (reference sequence). The CDR3 is 13 residues long. The ends lost 6 bases at V and 3 bases at J; junction bases unmatched: 2. The CDR3: CASSHRGQNTLYF. The sequenced part of the CDR3 DNA is TGTGCCAGCAGCCACAGGGGGCAAAACACCTTGTAC.

Turning to this clone: Gene and germline names: mouse. The missing CDR3 end, 1 residue past where the read stops, is filled in from the germline J gene. The rearrangement joins TRBV13-1 to TRBJ2-2, with 8 positions matching TRBD2. Trimming removed 5 bases from V and 4 bases from J; junction bases left unmatched: 7. In germline, CDR1 is NSHNY, CDR2 SYGAGN. The CDR3 loop spans 15 amino acids. CDR3 bases read: TGTGCCAGCAGCCGGGGGGGCGGGAGCACCGGGCAGCTCTAC. Protein sequence: CASSRGGGSTGQLY. The entire CDR3 protein is CASSRGGGSTGQLYF.

Points on this clone: Mouse gene names and germline throughout. The CDR3 extends 1 residue past the end of the read, so its final part is completed from the germline J gene. This sequence joins TRBV15 and TRBJ1-4, with no clear D. The CDR3 covers 11 residues. The germline CDR1 and CDR2 sequences are SGHND and FRSKSL. Between the trimmed V and J ends, which lost 6 bases and 4 bases, there was a span of 3 bases. The DNA read from the CDR3 is TGTGCCAGCAGAGACAACGAAAGATTATTT. It is translated as CASRDNERLF. The entire CDR3 reads CASRDNERLFF.

This clone is a singleton in its sample. The gene names here belong to mouse. Read coverage stops 1 residue before the CDR3 terminus; the germline J gene supplies the remainder. The rearrangement uses TRBV3 and TRBJ2-5; either TRBD1 or TRBD2 may fit D (5 bases each). V dropped 5 bases and J dropped 5 bases, with 11 bases sitting between them. From germline, CDR1 is SNHLY and CDR2 FYNGKV (reference sequence). The CDR3 has 13 amino acids. The CDR3 region is CASSPRDRDTQYF. The CDR3 bases that were read are TGTGCCAGCAGCCCCAGGGACCGAGACACCCAGTAC.

Comments on this clone: Here the gene names and germline are mouse. Read sequence stops 1 residue before the CDR3 end, and the germline J gene provides the missing end. The chain carries TRBV13-1 and TRBJ2-3; D gene unclear. CDR1 NSHNY and CDR2 SYGAGN come from the germline V gene. The CDR3 contains 16 residues. The germline V and J ends were trimmed by 0 bases and 0 bases, with 11 bases remaining between them. This CDR3 is CASSDARATSAETLYF. CDR3 bases read: TGTGCCAGCAGTGATGCGAGGGCAACTAGTGCAGAAACGCTGTAT.

This clone turned up a few times. The listed genes are named as in mouse. The CDR3 goes on 1 residue after the read ends, and that part is filled in from the germline J gene. This sequence joins TRBV19 and TRBJ2-7, with 7 bases aligning to TRBD1. V lost 0 bases and J lost 3; bases outside the gene matches: 3. The CDR3 is 14 amino acids. Germline V gene lookup returns CDR1 FNHDT and CDR2 SITEND (reference sequence). The sequenced CDR3 bases are TGTGCCAGCAGTATAGTCCCAGGGGGCTATGAACAGTAC. Protein sequence: CASSIVPGGYEQY. The entire CDR3 protein is CASSIVPGGYEQYF.

Points on this clone: The genes are named according to mouse. CDR3 residues: CASSLWGREQYF. The part of the CDR3 DNA that was read is TGTGCTAGCAGTTTATGGGGGAGAGAACAGTAC. The J gene is TRBJ2-7, the V gene TRBV29, with D tentatively TRBD1 or TRBD2 (5 bases each). The read ends 1 residue early relative to the CDR3; the germline J gene fills the gap. The CDR3 consists of 12 residues. The ends were cut back, 1 base at V and 7 bases at J, with 8 bases in the middle. Germline V lookup: CDR1 MSHET, CDR2 SYDVDS.